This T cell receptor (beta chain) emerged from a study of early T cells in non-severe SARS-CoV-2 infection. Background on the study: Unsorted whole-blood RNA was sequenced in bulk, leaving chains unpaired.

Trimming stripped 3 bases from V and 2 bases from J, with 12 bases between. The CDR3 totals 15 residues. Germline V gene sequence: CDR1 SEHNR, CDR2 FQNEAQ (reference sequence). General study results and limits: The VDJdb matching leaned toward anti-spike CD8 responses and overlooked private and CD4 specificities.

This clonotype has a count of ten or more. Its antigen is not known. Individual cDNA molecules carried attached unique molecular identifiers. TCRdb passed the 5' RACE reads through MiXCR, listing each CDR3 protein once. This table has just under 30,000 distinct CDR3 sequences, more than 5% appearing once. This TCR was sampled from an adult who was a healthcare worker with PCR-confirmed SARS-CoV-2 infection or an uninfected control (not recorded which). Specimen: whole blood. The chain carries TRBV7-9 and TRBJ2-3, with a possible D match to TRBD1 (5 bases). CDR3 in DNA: TGTGCCAGCAGCTTTTCTGGACAACCCACAGATACGCAGTATTTT. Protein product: CASSFSGQPTDTQYF.